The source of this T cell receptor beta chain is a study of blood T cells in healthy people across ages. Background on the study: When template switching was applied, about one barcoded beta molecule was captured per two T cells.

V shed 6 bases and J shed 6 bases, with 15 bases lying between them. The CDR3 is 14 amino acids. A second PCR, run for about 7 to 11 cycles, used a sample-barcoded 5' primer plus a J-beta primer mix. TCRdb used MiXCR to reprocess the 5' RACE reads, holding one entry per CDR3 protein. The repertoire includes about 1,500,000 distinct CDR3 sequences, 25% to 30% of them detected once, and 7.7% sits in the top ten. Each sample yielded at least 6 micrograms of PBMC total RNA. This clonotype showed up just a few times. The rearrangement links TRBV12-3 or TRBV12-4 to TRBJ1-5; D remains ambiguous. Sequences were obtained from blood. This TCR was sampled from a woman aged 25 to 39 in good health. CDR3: CASSRSGWIQPQHF. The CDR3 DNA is TGTGCCAGCAGCCGATCCGGGTGGATTCAGCCCCAGCATTTT.